This T cell receptor beta chain was found in a study of CD8 T cells in ankylosing spondylitis. Concerning this clonotype: No antigen is known for it. The junction departs from the called germline gene at one end, perhaps through a read error.

Whole-study findings and limits: Some of these motif variants have turned up before, in reports on reactive arthritis synovial fluid and blood. Clones tied to disease were said to be significantly enriched in matched ankylosing spondylitis synovial fluid.

Making the TCR beta libraries involved quantitative 5'-RACE with molecular barcodes. Each CDR3 protein gets one entry after TCRdb re-called the 5' RACE reads with MiXCR. The sample has about 240,000 distinct CDR3 sequences; roughly 8.6% are singletons. This CDR3 contains 13 residues. This receptor was taken from a male donor with ankylosing spondylitis or in good health (not recorded which). Sequencing was done on a sample of blood, either unsorted or a sorted T cell fraction (not recorded which). V gene TRBV12-3 or TRBV12-4 combines with J gene TRBJ1-2; no definite D call. The CDR3 DNA is TGTGCCAGCAGCCCAGTGGAAGGACTTGGCTACATCTTC. This encodes CASSPVEGLGYIF.